This T cell receptor (beta chain) originates from a study of memory CD4+ T cells and cytomegalovirus serostatus. At the level of the study: Of the healthy Belgian adults, 9 were CMV seropositive and 24 seronegative.

Of note for this clone: The antigen remains undetermined.

Single viable CD3+CD4+CD8-CD45RO+ cells were sorted as the memory CD4+ T cells. Study-wide points: Repertoires predicted CMV serostatus with median bootstrapped AUC of around 0.96. Suggested: most of the CMV-linked TCR signature lies in CD4+ memory cells.

Authors' analysis steps: After removing out-of-frame reads, 2 million to 2.5 million distinct TCRbeta sequences remained. Assay: immunoSEQ multiplex PCR; the TCRdb copy retains only in-frame clones and omits some. V and J calls and clone size follow that table, whereas D and trimming were derived from the DNA. This sample has 56,000 or so clones, with 70% to 80% found just once. This clonotype was sampled from an adult in good health and CMV-seronegative. The sample was memory CD4+ T cells from blood.

CDR3 sequence reads: CASSYGTGPTEAFF. The CDR3 nucleotides are TGTGCCAGCAGTTACGGGACAGGGCCCACTGAAGCTTTCTTT. This chain joins TRBV6-5 and TRBJ1-1; TRBD1 matches 9 bases. With 2 bases clipped from V and 4 bases from J, the junction kept 2 bases outside the gene matches. Per germline, CDR1 MNHEY and CDR2 SVGAGI. The CDR3 is 14 residues long.